Below, 22 T cell receptor beta chains from the same sample are listed, as sequenced in a study of shared clonotypes between healthy human individuals. TCRdb's table, derived via immunoSEQ multiplex PCR, lists solely in-frame clones and lacks some. The table lists under 1,900,000 clones, 98% of them singletons. Sequencing input: naive CD4+ T cells sorted from blood. The subset: CD45RA+ positively selected. The receptors were sampled from a man under 40 in good health.

The gene calls are TRBV7-9 and TRBJ1-2, with D possibly matching TRBD1 (5 bases). This CDR3 has 13 residues. CDR1 is SEHNR and CDR2 is FQNEAQ in the germline V gene (reference sequence). The V and J ends lost 1 base and 4 bases respectively, with 7 bases between them. The CDR3 sequence: CASSLVGVYGYTF. CDR3 DNA sequence: TGTGCCAGCAGCTTAGTAGGGGTCTATGGCTACACCTTC. Filled out from reference TRBV7-9 and TRBJ1-2, the complete variable domain reads DTGVSQNPRHKITKRGQNVTFRCDPISEHNRLYWYRQTLGQGPEFLTYFQNEAQLEKSRLLSDRFSAERPKGSFSTLEIQRTEQGDSAMYLCASSLVGVYGYTFGSGTRLTVV.

The chain has TRBV18 and TRBJ2-2; 7 bases agree with TRBD1. Germline V gives CDR1 KGHSH, CDR2 LQKENI. The J segment lost 8 bases and the V segment lost 5 bases, leaving 5 bases of the junction unmatched. CDR3 length: 13 residues. The DNA for the CDR3 is TGTGCCAGCTCAACTACAGGGGATGGGGAGCTGTTTTTT. Amino acids: CASSTTGDGELFF.

The chain recombines TRBV6-5 with TRBJ2-7; 7 positions agree with TRBD2. V lost 0 bases and J lost 5; bases outside the gene matches: 7. CDR3 length: 15 residues. CDR1 MNHEY and CDR2 SVGAGI come from the germline V gene. CDR3 amino acids: CASSYSAVGGNEQYF. Written as DNA, the CDR3 is TGTGCCAGCAGTTACTCGGCAGTGGGAGGGAACGAGCAGTACTTC.

This clone occurred once. This CDR3 reads CASSPKSMAGRRVTGELFF. CDR3 DNA: TGTGCCAGCTCACCAAAGTCGATGGCGGGTCGCAGGGTCACCGGGGAGCTGTTTTTT. V is TRBV18 and J is TRBJ2-2; D could derive from TRBD1 or TRBD2 (5 bases each). The CDR3 contains 19 residues. CDR1 KGHSH and CDR2 LQKENI come from the germline V gene. With 2 bases removed from V and 4 bases from J, the gap between germline ends came to 23 bases. The full variable domain, completed using reference TRBV18 and TRBJ2-2, is NAGVMQNPRHLVRRRGQEARLRCSPMKGHSHVYWYRQLPEEGLKFMVYLQKENIIDESGMPKERFSAEFPKEGPSILRIQQVVRGDSAAYFCASSPKSMAGRRVTGELFFGEGSRLTVL.

With regard to this clone: In the same sample, other DNA sequences code for this CDR3. V usage is TRBV5-1 and J usage is TRBJ2-7, with TRBD2 as a possible D gene (6 bases). The CDR3 totals 14 residues. Between the trimmed V and J ends, which lost 0 bases and 2 bases, there was a span of 9 bases. CDR1 is SGHRS and CDR2 is YFSETQ in the germline V gene. The CDR3, as DNA: TGCGCCAGCAGCTTGGGTGCGGGAACCTACGAGCAGTACTTC. It specifies CASSLGAGTYEQYF.

CDR3 sequence: CASSLGVSGDTDTQYF. In DNA form, the CDR3 reads TGTGCCAGCTCACTTGGGGTGTCGGGAGACACAGATACGCAGTATTTT. The chain employs TRBV18 and TRBJ2-3; possible D gene TRBD2, 6 bases. Trimming shortened V by 4 bases and J by 2 bases, and 16 bases separated the two germline ends. CDR1 KGHSH and CDR2 LQKENI come from the germline V gene. The CDR3 is made up of 16 amino acids.

The chain couples TRBV5-1 to TRBJ2-1; perhaps D is TRBD1 or TRBD2 (5 bases each). The CDR3 is made up of 13 amino acids. V was clipped by 2 bases and J by 6 bases, with 9 bases between them. CDR1 is SGHRS and CDR2 is YFSETQ in the germline V gene. The CDR3 reads CASSFGTGNEQFF. In DNA, the CDR3 is TGCGCCAGCAGCTTCGGGACCGGCAATGAGCAGTTCTTC.

As for this clone: Distinct nucleotide sequences in the sample also encode this CDR3. The V and J genes are TRBV29-1 and TRBJ2-5, with D tentatively TRBD1 (5 bases). CDR3 size: 11 residues. Trimming left V 6 bases short and J 3 bases short, with 8 bases between. Germline assignment: CDR1 SQVTM and CDR2 ANQGSEA. The CDR3 region is CSVGPEETQYF. For the CDR3, the DNA is TGCAGCGTGGGGCCCGAAGAGACCCAGTACTTC.

The gene calls are TRBV6-6 and TRBJ1-1; D not certain. The V gene lost 5 bases and the J gene lost 1 base, with 11 bases spanning the gap. CDR1 is MNHNY and CDR2 is SVGAGI in the germline V gene (reference sequence). CDR3 length equals 14 residues. The CDR3 nucleotides are TGTGCCAGCAGTAACAACCCAGAGAACACTGAAGCTTTCTTT. This sequence encodes CASSNNPENTEAFF.

V gene TRBV7-2 combines with J gene TRBJ1-1; 8 nucleotides match TRBD1. The J segment lost 1 base and the V segment lost 5 bases, leaving 6 bases of the junction unmatched. The length of the CDR3 is 15 residues. The germline V gene has CDR1 SGHTA and CDR2 FQGNSA. CDR3 residues: CASSATGVWNTEAFF. The CDR3 DNA sequence: TGTGCCAGCAGCGCGACAGGGGTTTGGAACACTGAAGCTTTCTTT.

This rearrangement joins TRBV6-1 to TRBJ1-2; 10 bases align to TRBD1. CDR3 size: 15 residues. V lost 6 bases and J lost 0; bases outside the gene matches: 4. Germline V gene sequence: CDR1 MNHNS, CDR2 SASEGT. CDR3 amino acids: CASRGQGTSNYGYTF. The CDR3 DNA follows: TGTGCCAGCAGGGGACAGGGGACATCTAACTATGGCTACACCTTC.

The chain links TRBV18 to TRBJ2-7; D possibly corresponds to TRBD1 (5 bases). Looked up from germline, CDR1 is KGHSH and CDR2 is LQKENI. The CDR3 runs 14 residues. Between the trimmed V and J ends, which lost 3 bases and 5 bases, there was a span of 14 bases. The chain's CDR3 is CASSPQGQGNEQYF. In nucleotides, the CDR3 is TGTGCCAGCTCACCCCAGGGCCAAGGGAACGAGCAGTACTTC.

This chain uses TRBV6-5 with TRBJ2-1, with TRBD2 matching over 9 bases. The CDR3 contains 16 residues. The V gene's germline CDR1 is MNHEY and CDR2 SVGAGI. Trimming cost V 0 bases and J 5 bases; bases outside gene matches: 5. CDR3 in DNA: TGTGCCAGCAGTTACTCGACTAGCGGTGGACACAATGAGCAGTTCTTC. As protein: CASSYSTSGGHNEQFF.

V gene TRBV23-1 combines with J gene TRBJ2-3; the D gene is possibly TRBD1 (5 bases). TRBV23-1 belongs to the ORF category, with a function that is uncertain. Trimming stripped 6 bases from V and 3 bases from J, with 22 bases between. This CDR3 contains 17 residues. CDR3 bases: TGCGCCAGCAGCCGGGCGTCTGGGGCCCCGAGGACAGATACGCAGTATTTT. Protein product: CASSRASGAPRTDTQYF.

The chain combines TRBV28 with TRBJ1-5; D perhaps matches TRBD1 (5 bases). Germline CDR1 reads MDHEN; CDR2 reads SYDVKM. Trimming pared 10 bases from V and 10 bases from J, leaving 23 bases between. The CDR3 loop spans 14 amino acids. This chain's CDR3 is CATQLSGTAHPQHF. In nucleotides, the CDR3 is TGTGCCACGCAACTCTCGGGGACCGCTCACCCCCAGCATTTT.

The chain couples TRBV7-9 to TRBJ2-1; 7 positions agree with TRBD1. CDR3 length: 14 amino acids. Germline assignment: CDR1 SEHNR and CDR2 FQNEAQ (reference sequence). The ends lost 1 base at V and 8 bases at J; junction bases unmatched: 5. The CDR3 sequence: CASSLGQGFDEQFF. For the CDR3, the DNA is TGTGCCAGCAGCTTAGGACAGGGTTTCGATGAGCAGTTCTTC.

On this clone itself: Different DNA sequences within this sample yield the same CDR3. The chain uses TRBV10-1 and TRBJ2-3; 8 bases map to TRBD2. The trim removed 4 bases at V and 2 bases at J, leaving 2 bases unmatched. The CDR3 totals 14 residues. Germline V gene lookup returns CDR1 WNHNN and CDR2 SYGVQD (reference sequence). CDR3 protein: CASSAGGATDTQYF. CDR3 nucleotides: TGCGCCAGCAGTGCGGGGGGGGCCACAGATACGCAGTATTTT.

This chain joins TRBV28 and TRBJ2-1; D might be TRBD1 or TRBD2, each matching 5 bases. The CDR3 has 15 residues. The V end lost 3 bases, the J end lost 9 bases, and 18 bases lay between the germline ends. Germline-derived CDR1 and CDR2 are MDHEN and SYDVKM. The CDR3 DNA reads TGTGCCAGCAGTTTTCGAGGGACCCTTGGGAGTGAGCAGTTCTTC. Its translation: CASSFRGTLGSEQFF.

This sequence joins TRBV5-4 and TRBJ2-7; 8 bases are a match to TRBD2. Germline values: CDR1 SGHNT, CDR2 YYREEE (reference sequence). Trimming removed 1 base from V and 7 bases from J; junction bases left unmatched: 7. The CDR3 is 14 residues long. The CDR3 protein is CASSLSGLAREQYF. The CDR3 DNA reads as TGTGCCAGCAGCTTGTCTGGACTAGCCCGAGAGCAGTACTTC. Variable domain in full (rest from reference TRBV5-4 and TRBJ2-7): ETGVTQSPTHLIKTRGQQVTLRCSSQSGHNTVSWYQQALGQGPQFIFQYYREEENGRGNFPPRFSGLQFPNYSSELNVNALELDDSALYLCASSLSGLAREQYFGPGTRLTVT.

This clone was seen a single time. This chain joins TRBV28 and TRBJ1-2, with 8 bases that match TRBD1. The germline V gene has CDR1 MDHEN and CDR2 SYDVKM. The CDR3 totals 17 residues. The junction had 10 bases not matched to a gene; V was cut back by 3 bases and J by 1 base. CDR3 bases: TGTGCCAGCAGTTTTATAGGGACAGGACCCGATAACTATGGCTACACCTTC. Protein product: CASSFIGTGPDNYGYTF.

This chain's CDR3 is CATSRGQGTQETQYF. The CDR3 bases are TGTGCCACCAGCAGAGGCCAGGGGACCCAAGAGACCCAGTACTTC. V is TRBV15 and J is TRBJ2-5, with a weak D call TRBD1 (6 bases). Germline loops: CDR1 LNHNV, CDR2 YYDKDF (reference sequence). V shed 1 base and J shed 1 base, with 10 bases lying between them. The CDR3 extends over 15 amino acids.

The CDR3 here is CASSLDSSVLSTGELFF. The CDR3, as DNA: TGTGCCAGCAGCTTAGACTCCTCGGTCCTAAGCACCGGGGAGCTGTTTTTT. This chain joins TRBV7-2 and TRBJ2-2, with D hard to call. V was pared by 1 base and J by 4 bases, with 16 bases between. The V gene's germline CDR1 is SGHTA and CDR2 FQGNSA. The CDR3 runs to 17 residues.